This is a list of T cell receptor beta chains from one sample in a study of OX40 agonist ivuxolimab in advanced cancers. The assay was immunoSEQ multiplex PCR, and TCRdb's table has in-frame clones only and misses some. The sample gives around 50,000 clones, more than 80% of which show up once; roughly a tenth is in the top ten. The specimen was CD4+ or CD8+ T cells sorted from blood, collected in a trial of the OX40 agonist ivuxolimab. These receptors came from an adult with an advanced solid tumor such as melanoma, head and neck, liver or kidney cancer. Both conserved end residues are part of each CDR3. The order of the fields is D gene, clone size, J gene, V gene, CDR3 DNA, CDR3 protein. A D gene is named only where the DNA matches it firmly. Clone size is given for some rows only: seen once, a few or many times, or a class if the clone is expanded.

NA,NA,TRBJ2-3,TRBV5-4,TGTGCCAGCAGCTTTGGACTTTCAGATACGCAGTATTTT,CASSFGLSDTQYF
TRBD1,NA,TRBJ1-3,TRBV30,TGTGCCTGGGGCTCCGGGACAGGGGGAAACACCATATATTTT,CAWGSGTGGNTIYF
NA,NA,TRBJ2-3,TRBV7-9,TGTGCCAGCAGCCGGTCTACGGGCACAGATACGCAGTATTTT,CASSRSTGTDTQYF
NA,NA,TRBJ2-5,TRBV19,TGTGCCAGTAGTCCGACAGTAGGTGAGACCCAGTACTTC,CASSPTVGETQYF
TRBD2,NA,TRBJ2-1,TRBV29-1,TGCAGCGTTGGTACTAGCGGGGGGGCCTTGAATGAGCAGTTCTTC,CSVGTSGGALNEQFF
NA,NA,TRBJ2-7,TRBV5-1,TGCGCCAGCAGCCTCCTAGGCGGTACCTACGAGCAGTACTTC,CASSLLGGTYEQYF
NA,NA,TRBJ1-1,TRBV15,TGTGCCACCAGCAGAGATAGGAAGGTGGCTGAAGCTTTCTTT,CATSRDRKVAEAFF
NA,NA,TRBJ1-2,TRBV18,TGTGCCAGCTCACCACCGCGGGACGGACCGGCTAACTATGGCTACACCTTC,CASSPPRDGPANYGYTF
NA,NA,TRBJ1-4,TRBV5-6,TGTGCCAGCAACCAACGGGGGCCTAATGAAAAACTGTTTTTT,CASNQRGPNEKLFF
NA,NA,TRBJ1-5,TRBV7-2,TGTGCCAGCAGCTTAGCGCCGGGTTATCAGCCCCAGCATTTT,CASSLAPGYQPQHF
NA,NA,TRBJ2-1,TRBV19,TGTGCCAGTAACCCAACACTGGGACGGTACAATGAGCAGTTCTTC,CASNPTLGRYNEQFF
NA,NA,TRBJ1-2,TRBV10-3,TGTGCCATCAGTGGGAGGCAACTGGAAGGGCTTGATGGCTACACCTTC,CAISGRQLEGLDGYTF
TRBD1,few,TRBJ2-2,TRBV4-2,TGTGCCAGCAGCGACCGACAGGGGGTAAGCGGGGAGCTGTTTTTT,CASSDRQGVSGELFF
NA,once,TRBJ1-2,TRBV28,TGTGCCAGCAGTATACAGGGATATGGCTACACCTTC,CASSIQGYGYTF
NA,NA,TRBJ2-1,TRBV29-1,TGCAGCGTTATGGACCGACTACCCACCGACGAGCAGTTCTTC,CSVMDRLPTDEQFF
NA,NA,TRBJ2-7,TRBV19,TGTGCCAGTAAACCGAGACAAGAATCCTACGAGCAGTACTTC,CASKPRQESYEQYF
NA,NA,TRBJ2-3,TRBV6-1,TGTGCCAGCAGATTGACTAGCACAGATACGCAGTATTTT,CASRLTSTDTQYF
NA,NA,TRBJ2-3,TRBV30,TGTGCCTGGAGTCTCAGGGAGGCGCAGTATTTT,CAWSLREAQYF
NA,NA,TRBJ2-3,TRBV10-3,TGTGCCATCAGTATACAGGTCGGCACAGATACGCAGTATTTT,CAISIQVGTDTQYF
NA,NA,TRBJ2-1,TRBV16,TGTGCCAGCAGTCAAGAGGGGATCACGGCCAATGAGCAGTTCTTC,CASSQEGITANEQFF
TRBD1,NA,TRBJ1-5,TRBV2,TGTGCCAGCCGACAGGGGCCGAATAGCAATCAGCCCCAGCATTTT,CASRQGPNSNQPQHF
NA,NA,TRBJ1-5,TRBV19,TGTGCCAGTAGTATGCAGGGTGCCTTAAGCAATCAGCCCCAGCATTTT,CASSMQGALSNQPQHF
NA,NA,TRBJ1-4,TRBV28,TGTGCCAGCAGTCCCGTCGGCGTTAATGAAAAACTGTTTTTT,CASSPVGVNEKLFF
NA,NA,TRBJ2-2,TRBV11-3,TGTGCCAGCAGCTTAGGACCGGACACCGGGGAGCTGTTTTTT,CASSLGPDTGELFF
NA,NA,TRBJ1-1,TRBV19,TGTGCCAGTAGTATAGTTGGCCCCCGTAGTGTAGCTTTCTTT,CASSIVGPRSVAFF
NA,NA,TRBJ2-5,TRBV9,TGTGCCAGCAGCGTAGGACGGCAGGAGACCCAGTACTTC,CASSVGRQETQYF
TRBD2,NA,TRBJ2-1,TRBV28,TGTGCCAGCAGTCCTCTAACTAGCGGGGGGCCCCACAATGAGCAGTTCTTC,CASSPLTSGGPHNEQFF
NA,NA,TRBJ1-1,TRBV6-5,TGTGCCAGCAGTTACTCGAGAGGGGTCATGAACACTGAAGCTTTCTTT,CASSYSRGVMNTEAFF
TRBD1,NA,TRBJ2-2,TRBV6-1,TGTGCCAGCAGTCATACTGACAGGGCGAGGGAGCTGTTTTTT,CASSHTDRARELFF
NA,NA,TRBJ1-2,TRBV28,TGTGCCAGCAGTTTATGGCAGGGGCAGGGAGGCTACACCTTC,CASSLWQGQGGYTF
NA,NA,TRBJ2-1,TRBV2,TGTGCCAGCAAAGGGACAAGCAATGAGCAGTTCTTC,CASKGTSNEQFF
NA,NA,TRBJ2-1,TRBV7-8,TGTGCCAGCAGCCACTCCTACAATGAGCAGTTCTTC,CASSHSYNEQFF
TRBD1,NA,TRBJ2-3,TRBV30,TGTGCCTGGACCCACCCGGACAGGGGCTCAGATACGCAGTATTTT,CAWTHPDRGSDTQYF
TRBD1,once,TRBJ2-3,TRBV5-1,TGCGCCAGCCAATCCCAAACAGGGGGCACAGATACGCAGTATTTT,CASQSQTGGTDTQYF
TRBD1,NA,TRBJ1-1,TRBV30,TGTGCCTGGAGTAAACAGGGGGCGCGAGGTGAAGCTTTCTTT,CAWSKQGARGEAFF
NA,NA,TRBJ2-5,TRBV5-1,TGCGCCAGCAGCTTGGAAGAGACCCAGTACTTC,CASSLEETQYF
TRBD1,NA,TRBJ1-4,TRBV6-5,TGTGCCAGCAGTTACTCGGGACAGGGCGCTAATGAAAAACTGTTTTTT,CASSYSGQGANEKLFF
NA,NA,TRBJ2-1,TRBV28,TGTGCCAGCAGTTTCCCTGGGCACAATGAGCAGTTCTTC,CASSFPGHNEQFF
TRBD2,NA,TRBJ2-3,TRBV5-4,TGTGCCAGCAGCTTGCTCAGCGGGGGGGCATCAGATACGCAGTATTTT,CASSLLSGGASDTQYF
TRBD1,NA,TRBJ1-4,TRBV28,TGTGCCAGCAGTTTGGCAGGGGGGAATGAAAAACTGTTTTTT,CASSLAGGNEKLFF
TRBD1,NA,TRBJ1-1,TRBV30,TGTGCCTGGAGTCCAGGACAGGAGCTTAGAGCTTTCTTT,CAWSPGQELRAFF